Following are 12 T cell receptor beta chains from one sample sequenced in a study of T cell responses to AZD1222 COVID-19 vaccine. Clones were sequenced by immunoSEQ multiplex PCR, and TCRdb holds only the in-frame ones, with some missing. The sample includes more than 70,000 clones, 85% to 90% of them seen just once. The sequences come from peripheral blood, collected 28 days after the second AZD1222 dose. All receptors come from an adult who received the AZD1222 COVID-19 vaccine.

This chain connects TRBV2 to TRBJ2-7, with D possibly called TRBD1 or TRBD2 (5 bases each). Germline V gene lookup returns CDR1 SNHLY and CDR2 FYNNEI. The CDR3 has 15 amino acids. Trimming pared 5 bases from V and 5 bases from J, leaving 19 bases between. In DNA, the CDR3 is TGTGCCAGCAGTCTACCAGGGAGCCTTTTGAACGAGCAGTACTTC. Protein sequence: CASSLPGSLLNEQYF.

This chain joins TRBV2 and TRBJ2-7, with D perhaps TRBD2 (5 bases). Trimming removed 5 bases from V and 6 bases from J, with 8 bases in between. Germline V gene data show CDR1 as SNHLY and CDR2 as FYNNEI. CDR3 size: 11 residues. Written as DNA, the CDR3 is TGTGCCAGCAGTAGGCGGGTCGAGCAGTACTTC. Its protein is CASSRRVEQYF.

J is TRBJ1-1 and V is TRBV5-1; possible D gene TRBD1, 6 bases. The CDR3 totals 13 residues. Per germline, CDR1 SGHRS and CDR2 YFSETQ. Trimming pared 5 bases from V and 5 bases from J, leaving 13 bases between. This CDR3 is CASRPRGGTEAFF. CDR3 DNA sequence: TGCGCCAGCAGGCCCAGGGGAGGTACTGAAGCTTTCTTT.

The chain is built from TRBV27 and TRBJ2-3; 11 bases align to TRBD2. CDR1 and CDR2 (germline): MNHEY, SMNVEV (reference sequence). V lost 7 bases to trimming and J lost 2 bases; unmatched junction nucleotides: 5. The CDR3 contains 15 residues. This CDR3 is CASNSLAGATDTQYF. Written as DNA, the CDR3 is TGTGCCAGCAACTCACTAGCGGGGGCCACAGATACGCAGTATTTT.

In its sample, this clone was seen once. This chain uses TRBV2 with TRBJ1-1; a possible D gene is TRBD1 (5 bases). This CDR3 comprises 13 residues. Germline V gene lookup returns CDR1 SNHLY and CDR2 FYNNEI. V lost 6 bases, J lost 1 base, and 9 bases lay in between. Here the CDR3 reads CASRRDRNTEAFF. The CDR3 DNA sequence: TGTGCCAGCAGACGTGACAGGAACACTGAAGCTTTCTTT.

The gene calls are TRBV14 and TRBJ2-7, with D perhaps TRBD1 or TRBD2 (6 bases each). This CDR3 is 17 amino acids long. CDR1 is SGHDN, CDR2 FVKESK, per germline. Trimming shortened V by 0 bases and J by 7 bases, and 22 bases separated the two germline ends. DNA for the CDR3: TGTGCCAGCAGCCAAGATTCGAGTGGGGGGCGGTTAGGGGAGCAGTACTTC. Translated: CASSQDSSGGRLGEQYF.

The table lists this clone with a count of one. This chain connects TRBV18 to TRBJ1-2; TRBD1 aligns across 10 bases. This CDR3 is 15 amino acids long. The junction had 3 bases not matched to a gene; V was cut back by 3 bases and J by 2 bases. CDR1 KGHSH and CDR2 LQKENI come from the germline V gene. CDR3 region: CASSPGQGGNYGYTF. CDR3 bases: TGTGCCAGCTCACCCGGACAGGGGGGAAACTATGGCTACACCTTC.

This chain joins TRBV6-5 and TRBJ1-2; 8 bases line up with TRBD1. The CDR3 runs to 13 residues. The V gene's germline CDR1 is MNHEY and CDR2 SVGAGI. Trimming took 6 bases from V and 5 from J; bases not matched to a gene: 5. CDR3 coding DNA: TGTGCCAGCAGGACGGACAGGGAATATGGCTACACCTTC. Protein: CASRTDREYGYTF.

This chain's CDR3 is CATSDPGLGEDTQYF. CDR3 nucleotides: TGTGCCACCAGTGATCCAGGACTAGGAGAAGATACGCAGTATTTT. J is TRBJ2-3 and V is TRBV24-1; TRBD2 matches at 7 bases. Germline V gene lookup returns CDR1 KGHDR and CDR2 SFDVKD. This CDR3 has 15 residues. After removal of 3 bases from V and 5 bases from J, the junction contained 7 bases not matched to a gene.

V gene TRBV9 combines with J gene TRBJ2-5; unclear D gene. V was pared by 0 bases and J by 1 base, with 7 bases between. CDR1 and CDR2 (germline): SGDLS, YYNGEE. The CDR3 has 14 residues. The CDR3 DNA sequence: TGTGCCAGCAGCGTAGTGGACGGCCAAGAGACCCAGTACTTC. Protein: CASSVVDGQETQYF.

The chain is built from TRBV5-6 and TRBJ1-1; 7 positions agree with TRBD1. This CDR3 spans 15 amino acids. V lost 1 base to trimming and J lost 5 bases; unmatched junction nucleotides: 8. CDR1 is SGHDT, CDR2 YYEEEE, per germline. This chain's CDR3 is CASSLNNLRGTEAFF. For the CDR3, the DNA is TGTGCCAGCAGCTTGAATAACCTCAGGGGGACTGAAGCTTTCTTT. The whole variable domain, remainder taken from reference TRBV5-6 and TRBJ1-1, is DAGVTQSPTHLIKTRGQQVTLRCSPKSGHDTVSWYQQALGQGPQFIFQYYEEEERQRGNFPDRFSGHQFPNYSSELNVNALLLGDSALYLCASSLNNLRGTEAFFGQGTRLTVV.

This clone was detected only once. V usage is TRBV5-1 and J usage is TRBJ2-6; unclear D gene. Germline V CDR1 and CDR2: SGHRS, YFSETQ. The V gene lost 0 bases and the J gene lost 1 base, with 5 bases spanning the gap. The length of the CDR3 is 15 residues. The CDR3 loop is CASSLALSGANVLTF. CDR3 DNA sequence: TGCGCCAGCAGCTTGGCCCTTTCTGGGGCCAACGTCCTGACTTTC.